This T cell receptor beta chain was sequenced for a study of blood T cell repertoires in COVID-19. At the level of the study: Sources were T cells, B-cell-depleted T cells, or PBMCs; the material itself was cDNA or gDNA.

In the study's own analysis: Nucleated cell number was recorded as an estimate derived from reference gene primer amplification. The method was immunoSEQ multiplex PCR; TCRdb's version includes in-frame clones alone and lacks a portion of them. D and trimming come from the DNA, and the V and J calls and clone size come from that table. This sample has more than 75,000 clones, with 75% to 90% found just once. CDR1 and CDR2 from the germline V gene are LGHDT and YNNKEL (reference sequence). The ends were cut back, 5 bases at V and 2 bases at J, with 13 bases in the middle. This CDR3 region has 14 residues.

The rearrangement links TRBV3-1 (or the pseudogene TRBV3-2) to TRBJ2-7; D gene ambiguous. The sample taken for sequencing was peripheral blood. The receptor's source is a human donor in a cohort sampled during active COVID-19. The CDR3 protein is CASSSAKLPYEQYF. The CDR3 DNA follows: TGTGCCAGCAGCAGCGCGAAACTTCCCTACGAGCAGTACTTC.